This T cell receptor (beta chain) was captured by sequencing in a study of shared clonotypes between healthy human individuals. Profiling relied on immunoSEQ multiplex PCR, and the TCRdb table lists in-frame clones only, not all of them. The data show more than 400,000 clones, 60% to 80% seen once. CDR1 is SGHAT and CDR2 is FQNNGV in the germline V gene. The CDR3 is made up of 14 amino acids. V was pared by 5 bases and J by 5 bases, with 15 bases between. The receptor's source is a woman aged 40-49 years in good health. Some clones in this sample may be carry-over from other donors' samples. This chain uses TRBV11-2 with TRBJ2-5, with D possibly called TRBD1 or TRBD2 (5 bases each). What was sequenced was PBMCs. CDR3 protein: CASSPGTLTETQYF. In DNA form, the CDR3 reads TGTGCCAGCAGCCCCGGGACCCTGACGGAGACCCAGTACTTC.